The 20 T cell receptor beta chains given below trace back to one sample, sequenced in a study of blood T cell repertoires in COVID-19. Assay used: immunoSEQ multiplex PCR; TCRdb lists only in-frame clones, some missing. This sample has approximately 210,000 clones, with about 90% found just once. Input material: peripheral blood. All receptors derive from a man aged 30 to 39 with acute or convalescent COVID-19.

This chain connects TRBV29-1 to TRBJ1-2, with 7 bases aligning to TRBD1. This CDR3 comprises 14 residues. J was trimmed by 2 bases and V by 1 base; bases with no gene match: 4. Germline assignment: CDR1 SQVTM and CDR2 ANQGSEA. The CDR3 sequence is CSVEGTQGNYGYTF. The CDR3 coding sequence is TGCAGCGTTGAAGGCACACAGGGGAACTATGGCTACACCTTC.

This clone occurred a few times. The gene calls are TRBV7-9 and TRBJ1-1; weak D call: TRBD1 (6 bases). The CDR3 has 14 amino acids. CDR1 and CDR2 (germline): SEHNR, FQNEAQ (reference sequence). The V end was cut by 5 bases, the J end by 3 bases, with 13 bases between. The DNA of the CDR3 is TGTGCCAGCAGCCCCAGTGGGGGCCACACTGAAGCTTTCTTT. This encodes CASSPSGGHTEAFF. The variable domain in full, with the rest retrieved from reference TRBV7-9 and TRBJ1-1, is DTGVSQNPRHKITKRGQNVTFRCDPISEHNRLYWYRQTLGQGPEFLTYFQNEAQLEKSRLLSDRFSAERPKGSFSTLEIQRTEQGDSAMYLCASSPSGGHTEAFFGQGTRLTVV.

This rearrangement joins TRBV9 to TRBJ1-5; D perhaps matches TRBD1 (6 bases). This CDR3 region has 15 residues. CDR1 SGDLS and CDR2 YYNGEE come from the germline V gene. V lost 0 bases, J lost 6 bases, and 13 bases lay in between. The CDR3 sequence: CASSVDPGESQPQHF. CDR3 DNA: TGTGCCAGCAGCGTAGACCCAGGGGAAAGTCAGCCCCAGCATTTT.

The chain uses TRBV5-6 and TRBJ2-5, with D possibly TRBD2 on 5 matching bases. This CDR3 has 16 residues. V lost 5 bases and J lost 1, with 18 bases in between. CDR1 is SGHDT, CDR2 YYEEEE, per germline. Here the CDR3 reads CASSMKPGSSQETQYF. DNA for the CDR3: TGTGCCAGCAGTATGAAACCGGGATCCTCCCAAGAGACCCAGTACTTC. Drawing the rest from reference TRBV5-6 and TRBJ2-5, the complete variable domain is DAGVTQSPTHLIKTRGQQVTLRCSPKSGHDTVSWYQQALGQGPQFIFQYYEEEERQRGNFPDRFSGHQFPNYSSELNVNALLLGDSALYLCASSMKPGSSQETQYFGPGTRLLVL.

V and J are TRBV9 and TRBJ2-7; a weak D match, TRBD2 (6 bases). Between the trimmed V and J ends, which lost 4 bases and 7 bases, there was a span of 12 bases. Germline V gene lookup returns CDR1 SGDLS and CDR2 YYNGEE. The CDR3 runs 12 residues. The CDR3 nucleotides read TGTGCCAGCAGCAGGGACTTAGGGGAGCAGTACTTC. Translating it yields CASSRDLGEQYF.

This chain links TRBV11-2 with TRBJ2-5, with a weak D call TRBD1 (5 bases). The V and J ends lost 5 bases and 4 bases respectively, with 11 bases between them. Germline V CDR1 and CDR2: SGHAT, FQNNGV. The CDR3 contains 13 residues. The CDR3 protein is CASSLRVGETQYF. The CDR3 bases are TGTGCCAGCAGCCTCAGGGTAGGAGAGACCCAGTACTTC.

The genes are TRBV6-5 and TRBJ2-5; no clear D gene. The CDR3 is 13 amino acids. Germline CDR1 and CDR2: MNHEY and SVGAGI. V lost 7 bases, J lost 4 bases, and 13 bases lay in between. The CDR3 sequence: CASTGDLLETQYF. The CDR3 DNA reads TGTGCCAGCACCGGAGACCTCTTAGAGACCCAGTACTTC.

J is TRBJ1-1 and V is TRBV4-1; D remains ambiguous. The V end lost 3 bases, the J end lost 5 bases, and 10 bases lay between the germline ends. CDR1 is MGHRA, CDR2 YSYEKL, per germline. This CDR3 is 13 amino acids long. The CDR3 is CASSHFPPTEAFF. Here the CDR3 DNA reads TGCGCCAGCAGCCATTTCCCTCCGACTGAAGCTTTCTTT.

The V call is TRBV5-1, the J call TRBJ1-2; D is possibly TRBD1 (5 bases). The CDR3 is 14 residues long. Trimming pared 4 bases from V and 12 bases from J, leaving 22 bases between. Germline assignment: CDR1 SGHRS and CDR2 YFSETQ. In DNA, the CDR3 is TGCGCCAGCAGCCCAAGAGTGGGGGGACTAGAAGACACCTTC. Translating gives CASSPRVGGLEDTF.

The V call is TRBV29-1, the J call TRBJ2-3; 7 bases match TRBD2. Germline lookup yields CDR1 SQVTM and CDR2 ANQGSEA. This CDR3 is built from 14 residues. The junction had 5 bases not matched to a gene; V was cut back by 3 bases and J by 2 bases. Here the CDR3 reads CSVEGAGITDTQYF. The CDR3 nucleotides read TGCAGCGTTGAGGGAGCGGGGATCACAGATACGCAGTATTTT.

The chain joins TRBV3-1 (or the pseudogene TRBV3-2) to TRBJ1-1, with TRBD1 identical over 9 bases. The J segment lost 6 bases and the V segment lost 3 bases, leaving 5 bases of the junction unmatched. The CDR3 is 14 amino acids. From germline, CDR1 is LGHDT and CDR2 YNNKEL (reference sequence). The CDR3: CASSHGQGIAEAFF. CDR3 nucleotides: TGTGCCAGCAGCCACGGACAGGGGATTGCTGAAGCTTTCTTT.

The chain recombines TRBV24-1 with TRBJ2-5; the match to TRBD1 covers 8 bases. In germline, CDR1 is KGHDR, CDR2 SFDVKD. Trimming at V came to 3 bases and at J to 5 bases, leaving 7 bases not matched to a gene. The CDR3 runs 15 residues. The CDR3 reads CATSDAGQVGETQYF. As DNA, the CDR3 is TGTGCCACCAGTGATGCGGGACAGGTGGGGGAGACCCAGTACTTC.

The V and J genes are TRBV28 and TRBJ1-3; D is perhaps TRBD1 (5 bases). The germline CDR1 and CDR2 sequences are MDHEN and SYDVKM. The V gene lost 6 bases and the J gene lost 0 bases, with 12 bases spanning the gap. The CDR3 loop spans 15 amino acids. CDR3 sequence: CASRAGLLSGNTIYF. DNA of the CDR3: TGTGCCAGCAGGGCGGGACTCCTCTCTGGAAACACCATATATTTT.

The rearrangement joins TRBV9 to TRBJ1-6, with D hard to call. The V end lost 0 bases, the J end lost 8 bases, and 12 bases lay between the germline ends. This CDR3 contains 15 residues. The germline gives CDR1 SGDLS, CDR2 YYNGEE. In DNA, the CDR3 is TGTGCCAGCAGCGTAGGGTGGGGAGAATATTCACCCCTCCACTTT. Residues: CASSVGWGEYSPLHF.

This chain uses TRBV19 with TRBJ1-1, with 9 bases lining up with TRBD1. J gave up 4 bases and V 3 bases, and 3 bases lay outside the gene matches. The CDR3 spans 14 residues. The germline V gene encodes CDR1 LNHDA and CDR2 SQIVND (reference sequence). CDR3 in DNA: TGTGCCAGTAGTATCCCGGGACAGGGCACTGAAGCTTTCTTT. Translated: CASSIPGQGTEAFF.

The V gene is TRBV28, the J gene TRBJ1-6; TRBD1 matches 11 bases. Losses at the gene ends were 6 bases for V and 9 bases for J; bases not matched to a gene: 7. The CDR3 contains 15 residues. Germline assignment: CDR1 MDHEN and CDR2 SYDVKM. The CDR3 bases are TGTGCCAGCAGCTTGGGGACAGGGGGTGGTTCACCCCTCCACTTT. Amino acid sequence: CASSLGTGGGSPLHF.

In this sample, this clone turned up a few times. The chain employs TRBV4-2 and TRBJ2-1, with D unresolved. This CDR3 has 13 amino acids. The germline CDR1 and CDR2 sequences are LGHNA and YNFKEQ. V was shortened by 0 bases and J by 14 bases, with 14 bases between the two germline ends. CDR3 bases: TGTGCCAGCAGCCAAGACATCTTCGGAGTCAAGTTCTTC. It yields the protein CASSQDIFGVKFF.

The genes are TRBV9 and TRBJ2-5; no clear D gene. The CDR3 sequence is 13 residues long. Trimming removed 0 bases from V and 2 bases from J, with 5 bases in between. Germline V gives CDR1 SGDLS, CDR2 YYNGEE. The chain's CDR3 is CASSVGRQETQYF. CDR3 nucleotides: TGTGCCAGCAGCGTAGGCAGGCAAGAGACCCAGTACTTC.

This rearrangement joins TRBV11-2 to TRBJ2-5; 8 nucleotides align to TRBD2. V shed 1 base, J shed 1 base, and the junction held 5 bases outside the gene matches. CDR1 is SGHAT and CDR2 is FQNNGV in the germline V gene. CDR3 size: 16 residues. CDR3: CASSLVGGGRQETQYF. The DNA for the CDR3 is TGTGCCAGCAGCTTAGTTGGCGGGGGGCGCCAAGAGACCCAGTACTTC.

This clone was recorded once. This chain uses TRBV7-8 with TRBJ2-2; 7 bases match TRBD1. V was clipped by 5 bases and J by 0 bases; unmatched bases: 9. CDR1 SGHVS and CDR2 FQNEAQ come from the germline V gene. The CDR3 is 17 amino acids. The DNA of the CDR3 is TGTGCCAGCAGCCCCGCATTTGGGACAGCGAACACCGGGGAGCTGTTTTTT. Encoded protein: CASSPAFGTANTGELFF.